The 9 T cell receptor beta chains below come from one sample, sequenced in a study of cytomegalovirus exposure and HLA in healthy donors (dated by TCRdb to about 2017). Library method: the immunoSEQ multiplex PCR assay. The multiplex PCR relied on a mix of 60 forward primers for TCR Vbeta segments and 13 reverse primers for TCR Jbeta segments. TCRdb took this table from immuneACCESS and kept in-frame rearrangements with V and J called. Such tables lack part of the clones; where checked against another copy, unresolved V genes explain under half of the gap, and the rest is unexplained. The sample table lists approximately 130,000 clones, just over 70% of them with a count of one. The ten largest clones take up under 3% of the sample. The sequencing input was PBMCs. These receptor sequences come from a woman aged 55-70 years in good health and CMV-seropositive.

This clone was detected only a few times. The V and J genes are TRBV5-1 and TRBJ1-5, with D maybe TRBD1 (5 bases). Trimming took 4 bases from V and 5 from J, leaving 13 bases between them. CDR1 and CDR2 from the germline V gene are SGHRS and YFSETQ. This CDR3 spans 14 amino acids. In DNA form, the CDR3 reads TGCGCCAGCAGCGACGTAGCAGGGCATCAGCCCCAGCATTTT. Its translation is CASSDVAGHQPQHF.

The rearrangement links TRBV28 to TRBJ1-2; no clear D. The V end was cut by 4 bases, the J end by 8 bases, with 14 bases between. There are 13 residues in the CDR3. The V gene's germline CDR1 is MDHEN and CDR2 SYDVKM. CDR3 sequence: CASSSSPTSGYTF. CDR3 nucleotide sequence: TGTGCCAGCAGTTCTTCCCCAACGAGCGGCTACACCTTC.

V is TRBV19 and J is TRBJ1-1, with 9 bases that match TRBD1. Trimming cost V 3 bases and J 6 bases; bases outside gene matches: 11. CDR3 length equals 16 residues. Germline assignment: CDR1 LNHDA and CDR2 SQIVND (reference sequence). Written as DNA, the CDR3 is TGTGCCAGTAGTATTTCGGGACAGGGAAGGAGCGCTGAAGCTTTCTTT. Translating gives CASSISGQGRSAEAFF.

V gene TRBV7-9 combines with J gene TRBJ2-7; D ambiguous. Trimming removed 4 bases at V and 4 bases at J, with 8 bases between. The CDR3 runs to 12 residues. Germline CDR1 SEHNR, CDR2 FQNEAQ (reference sequence). CDR3 loop: CASSSDTYEQYF. The CDR3 DNA sequence: TGTGCCAGCAGCTCTGACACGTACGAGCAGTACTTC.

This chain joins TRBV28 and TRBJ1-2, with D possibly being TRBD1 (5 bases). This CDR3 has 15 amino acids. Germline V gives CDR1 MDHEN, CDR2 SYDVKM. V was trimmed by 1 base and J by 0 bases, leaving 9 bases between them. The CDR3, as DNA: TGTGCCAGCAGTTTATCGGGGGTAACTAACTATGGCTACACCTTC. This gives the protein CASSLSGVTNYGYTF.

This clone was seen more than once but under ten times. The chain has TRBV21-1 and TRBJ2-7; TRBD1 is the table's D call and was not checked against the DNA. TRBV21-1 is a pseudogene. This CDR3 is built from 14 residues. The CDR3: CASSKDRCPYEQYF. CDR3 DNA: TGTGCCAGCAGCAAAGACAGGTGTCCCTACGAGCAGTACTTC.

This clone was seen more than once but under ten times. This sequence joins TRBV2 and TRBJ1-5, with 8 bases that match TRBD1. V lost 6 bases, J lost 5 bases, and 9 bases stayed unmatched. The CDR3 sequence is 15 residues long. Germline V gene sequence: CDR1 SNHLY, CDR2 FYNNEI. Here the CDR3 DNA reads TGTGCCAGCAGAGAATTGGACAGGGATTATCAGCCCCAGCATTTT. Its translation is CASRELDRDYQPQHF.

This clone was seen only a few times. V usage is TRBV5-6 and J usage is TRBJ1-6, with D possibly matching TRBD1 (6 bases). Germline assignment: CDR1 SGHDT and CDR2 YYEEEE. The V and J ends lost 4 bases and 7 bases respectively, with 15 bases between them. The CDR3 has 15 residues. The CDR3: CASSLYGQLNSPLHF. Written as DNA, the CDR3 is TGTGCCAGCAGCCTGTACGGACAGTTGAATTCACCCCTCCACTTT.

The rearrangement joins TRBV7-3 to TRBJ2-3, with D uncertain. Germline V gene sequence: CDR1 SGHTA, CDR2 FQGTGA. CDR3 length: 12 amino acids. The V end was cut by 3 bases, the J end by 2 bases, with 3 bases between. Here the CDR3 reads CASSFNTDTQYF. CDR3 DNA: TGTGCCAGCAGCTTCAACACAGATACGCAGTATTTT. The whole variable domain, remainder taken from reference TRBV7-3 and TRBJ2-3, is GAGVSQTPSNKVTEKGKYVELRCDPISGHTALYWYRQSLGQGPEFLIYFQGTGAADDSGLPNDRFFAVRPEGSVSTLKIQRTERGDSAVYLCASSFNTDTQYFGPGTRLTVL.